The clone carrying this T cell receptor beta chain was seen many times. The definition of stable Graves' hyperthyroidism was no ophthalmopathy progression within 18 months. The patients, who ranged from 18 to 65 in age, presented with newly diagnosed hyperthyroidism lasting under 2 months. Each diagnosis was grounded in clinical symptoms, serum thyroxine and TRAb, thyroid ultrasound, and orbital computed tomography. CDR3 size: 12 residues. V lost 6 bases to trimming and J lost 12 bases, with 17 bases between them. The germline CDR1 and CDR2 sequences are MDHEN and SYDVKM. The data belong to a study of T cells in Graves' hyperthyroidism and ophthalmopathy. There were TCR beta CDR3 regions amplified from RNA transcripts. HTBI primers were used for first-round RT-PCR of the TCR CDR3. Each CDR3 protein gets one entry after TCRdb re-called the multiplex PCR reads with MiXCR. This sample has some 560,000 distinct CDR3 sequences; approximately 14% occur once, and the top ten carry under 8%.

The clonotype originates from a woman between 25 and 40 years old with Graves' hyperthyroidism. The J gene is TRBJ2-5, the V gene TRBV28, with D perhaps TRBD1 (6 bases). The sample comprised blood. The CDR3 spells CASSPAGTNKYF. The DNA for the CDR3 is TGTGCCAGCAGCCCCGCCGGGACAAATAAGTACTTC.